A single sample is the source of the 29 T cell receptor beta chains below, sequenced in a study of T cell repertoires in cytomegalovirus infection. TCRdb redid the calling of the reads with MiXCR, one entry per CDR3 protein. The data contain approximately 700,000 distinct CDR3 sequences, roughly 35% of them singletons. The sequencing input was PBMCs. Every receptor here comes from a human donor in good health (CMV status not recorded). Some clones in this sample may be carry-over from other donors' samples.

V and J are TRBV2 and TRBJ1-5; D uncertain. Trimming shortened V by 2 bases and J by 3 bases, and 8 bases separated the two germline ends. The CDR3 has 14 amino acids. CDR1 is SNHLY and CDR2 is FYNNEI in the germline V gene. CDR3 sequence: CASSETTHNQPQHF. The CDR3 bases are TGTGCCAGCAGTGAAACGACTCACAATCAGCCCCAGCATTTT.

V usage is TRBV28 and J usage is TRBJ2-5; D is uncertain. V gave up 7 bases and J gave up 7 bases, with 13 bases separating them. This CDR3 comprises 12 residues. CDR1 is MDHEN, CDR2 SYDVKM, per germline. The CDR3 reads CASTRTGRTQYF. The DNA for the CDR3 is TGTGCCAGCACCCGGACCGGTAGGACCCAGTACTTC.

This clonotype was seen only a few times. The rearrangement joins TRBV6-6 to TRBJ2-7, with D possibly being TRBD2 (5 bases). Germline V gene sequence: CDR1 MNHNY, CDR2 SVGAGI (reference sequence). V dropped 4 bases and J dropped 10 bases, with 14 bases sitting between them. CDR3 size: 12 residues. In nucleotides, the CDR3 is TGTGCCAGCAGTTTGGGTGAGGGTGTCCAGTACTTC. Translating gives CASSLGEGVQYF.

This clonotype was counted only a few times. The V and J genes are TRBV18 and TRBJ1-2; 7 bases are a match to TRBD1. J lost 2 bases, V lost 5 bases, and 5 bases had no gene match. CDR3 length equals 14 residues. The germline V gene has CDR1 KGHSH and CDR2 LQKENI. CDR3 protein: CASSSGTANYGYTF. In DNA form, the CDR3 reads TGTGCCAGCTCAAGCGGGACAGCGAACTATGGCTACACCTTC.

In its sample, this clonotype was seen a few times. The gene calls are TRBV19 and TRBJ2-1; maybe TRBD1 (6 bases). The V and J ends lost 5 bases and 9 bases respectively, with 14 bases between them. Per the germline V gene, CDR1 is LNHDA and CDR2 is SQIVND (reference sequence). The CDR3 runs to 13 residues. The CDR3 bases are TGTGCCAGTAGTGCGCAAGGGGGTGGTGAGCAGTTCTTC. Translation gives CASSAQGGGEQFF.

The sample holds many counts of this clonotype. The DNA of the CDR3 is TGTGCCAGCAGCGAGCCCCTAGCGCTCGCTAGCACAGATACGCAGTATTTT. Translating gives CASSEPLALASTDTQYF. This chain uses TRBV7-2 with TRBJ2-3, with D maybe TRBD2 (6 bases). The CDR3 totals 17 residues. The germline V gene encodes CDR1 SGHTA and CDR2 FQGNSA. The V and J ends lost 5 bases and 0 bases respectively, with 18 bases between them.

CDR3 sequence (DNA): TGTGCCAGCATTTGGGGGACGACAGATACGCAGTATTTT. Protein product: CASIWGTTDTQYF. V and J are TRBV2 and TRBJ2-3; D is perhaps TRBD1 or TRBD2 (5 bases each). The germline gives CDR1 SNHLY, CDR2 FYNNEI. The CDR3 is made up of 13 amino acids. Trimming stripped 7 bases from V and 3 bases from J, with 11 bases between.

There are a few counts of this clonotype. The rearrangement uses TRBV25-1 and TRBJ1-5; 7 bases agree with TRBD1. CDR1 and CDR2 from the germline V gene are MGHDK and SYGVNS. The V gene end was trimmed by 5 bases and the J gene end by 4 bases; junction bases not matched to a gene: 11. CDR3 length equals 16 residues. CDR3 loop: CASSTNRGRLNQPQHF. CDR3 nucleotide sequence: TGTGCCAGCAGTACAAACAGGGGCCGATTAAATCAGCCCCAGCATTTT.

The CDR3 sequence: CASSTSGGEQFF. As DNA, the CDR3 is TGTGCCAGCAGCACTAGCGGGGGCGAGCAGTTCTTC. The V call is TRBV7-8, the J call TRBJ2-1; 11 bases align to TRBD2. The CDR3 is made up of 12 amino acids. V lost 5 bases and J lost 10; bases outside the gene matches: 1. Looked up from germline, CDR1 is SGHVS and CDR2 is FQNEAQ.

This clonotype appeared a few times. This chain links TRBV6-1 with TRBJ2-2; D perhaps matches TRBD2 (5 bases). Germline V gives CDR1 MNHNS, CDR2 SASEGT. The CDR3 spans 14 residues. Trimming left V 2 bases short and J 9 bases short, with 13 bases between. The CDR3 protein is CASSERTPGWELFF. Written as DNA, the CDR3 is TGTGCCAGCAGTGAAAGAACCCCGGGGTGGGAGCTGTTTTTT.

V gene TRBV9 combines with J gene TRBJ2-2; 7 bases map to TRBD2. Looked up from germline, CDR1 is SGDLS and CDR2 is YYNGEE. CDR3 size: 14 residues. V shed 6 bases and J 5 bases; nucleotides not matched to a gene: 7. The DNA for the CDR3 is TGTGCCAGCAACGAGCGGGGTGGGACCGGGGAGCTGTTTTTT. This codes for CASNERGGTGELFF.

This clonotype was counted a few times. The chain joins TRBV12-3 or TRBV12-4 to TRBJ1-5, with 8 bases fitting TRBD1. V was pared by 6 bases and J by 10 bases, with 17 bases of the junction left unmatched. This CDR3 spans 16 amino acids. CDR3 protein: CASSLEQGGPNRPQHF. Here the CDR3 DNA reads TGTGCCAGCAGCCTCGAACAGGGGGGGCCCAATCGACCCCAGCATTTT.

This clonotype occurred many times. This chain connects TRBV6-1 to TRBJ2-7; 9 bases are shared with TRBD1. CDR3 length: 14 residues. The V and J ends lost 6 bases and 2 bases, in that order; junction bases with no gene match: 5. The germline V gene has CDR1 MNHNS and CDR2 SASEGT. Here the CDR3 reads CASSYGTGPYEQYF. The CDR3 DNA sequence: TGTGCCAGCAGCTACGGGACAGGGCCCTACGAGCAGTACTTC.

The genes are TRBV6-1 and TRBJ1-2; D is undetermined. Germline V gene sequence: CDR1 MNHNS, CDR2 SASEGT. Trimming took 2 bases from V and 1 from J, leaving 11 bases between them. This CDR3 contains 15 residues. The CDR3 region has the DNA TGTGCCAGCAGTGAATTCCAGAGAAATAACTATGGCTACACCTTC. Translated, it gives CASSEFQRNNYGYTF.

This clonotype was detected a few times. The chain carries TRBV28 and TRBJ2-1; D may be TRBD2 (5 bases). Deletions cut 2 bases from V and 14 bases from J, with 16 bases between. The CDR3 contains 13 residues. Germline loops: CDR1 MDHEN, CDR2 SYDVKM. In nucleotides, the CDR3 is TGTGCCAGCAGTTTAAGGCGTCGGGGATGGGAGTTCTTC. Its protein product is CASSLRRRGWEFF.

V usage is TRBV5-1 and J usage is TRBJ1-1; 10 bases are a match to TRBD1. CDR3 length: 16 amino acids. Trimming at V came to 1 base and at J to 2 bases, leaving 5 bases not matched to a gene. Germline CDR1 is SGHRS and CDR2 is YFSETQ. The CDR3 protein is CASSLRQGAFNTEAFF. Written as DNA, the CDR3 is TGCGCCAGCAGCTTGAGACAGGGGGCGTTTAACACTGAAGCTTTCTTT.

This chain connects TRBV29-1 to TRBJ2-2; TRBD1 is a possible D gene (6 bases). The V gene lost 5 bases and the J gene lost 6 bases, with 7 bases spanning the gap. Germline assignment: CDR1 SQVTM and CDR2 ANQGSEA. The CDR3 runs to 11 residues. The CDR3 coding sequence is TGCAGCGTTCAGGGGTCCGGGGAGCTGTTTTTT. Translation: CSVQGSGELFF.

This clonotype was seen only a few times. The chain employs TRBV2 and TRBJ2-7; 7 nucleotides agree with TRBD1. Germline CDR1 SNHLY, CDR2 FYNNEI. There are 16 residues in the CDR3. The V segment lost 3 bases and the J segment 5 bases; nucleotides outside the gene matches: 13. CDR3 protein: CASSDRGDSPGHEQYF. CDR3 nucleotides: TGTGCCAGCAGTGACCGAGGGGACAGCCCCGGGCACGAGCAGTACTTC.

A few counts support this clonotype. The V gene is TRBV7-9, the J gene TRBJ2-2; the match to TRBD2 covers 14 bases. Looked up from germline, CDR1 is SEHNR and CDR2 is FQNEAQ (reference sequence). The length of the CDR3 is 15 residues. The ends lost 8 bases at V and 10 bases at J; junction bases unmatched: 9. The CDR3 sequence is CASSTGTSGSEELFF. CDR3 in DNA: TGTGCCAGCTCGACCGGGACTAGCGGGAGTGAGGAGCTGTTTTTT.

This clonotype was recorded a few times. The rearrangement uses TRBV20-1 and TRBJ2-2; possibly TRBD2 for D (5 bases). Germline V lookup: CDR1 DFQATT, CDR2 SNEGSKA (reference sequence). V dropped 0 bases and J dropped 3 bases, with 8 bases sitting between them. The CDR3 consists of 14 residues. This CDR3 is CSARDRRDTGELFF. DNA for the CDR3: TGCAGTGCTAGAGATAGGCGGGACACCGGGGAGCTGTTTTTT.

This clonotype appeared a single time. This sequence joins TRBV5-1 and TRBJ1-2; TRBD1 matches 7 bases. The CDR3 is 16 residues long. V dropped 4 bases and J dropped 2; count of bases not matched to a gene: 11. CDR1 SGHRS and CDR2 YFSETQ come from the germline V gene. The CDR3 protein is CASSQGTGTVNYGYTF. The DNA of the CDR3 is TGCGCCAGCAGCCAGGGCACCGGGACAGTCAACTATGGCTACACCTTC.

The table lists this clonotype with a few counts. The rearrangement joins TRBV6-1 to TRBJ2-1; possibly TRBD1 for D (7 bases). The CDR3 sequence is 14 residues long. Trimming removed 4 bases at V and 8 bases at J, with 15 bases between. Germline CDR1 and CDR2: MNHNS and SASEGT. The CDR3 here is CASSGQGGGYEQFF. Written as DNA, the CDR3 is TGTGCCAGCAGTGGACAGGGAGGAGGATATGAGCAGTTCTTC.

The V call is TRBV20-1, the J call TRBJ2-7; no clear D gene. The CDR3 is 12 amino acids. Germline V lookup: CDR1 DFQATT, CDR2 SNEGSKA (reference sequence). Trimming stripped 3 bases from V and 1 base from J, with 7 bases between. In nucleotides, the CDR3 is TGCAGTGCTAGGCCCCTTTCCTACGAGCAGTACTTC. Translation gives CSARPLSYEQYF.

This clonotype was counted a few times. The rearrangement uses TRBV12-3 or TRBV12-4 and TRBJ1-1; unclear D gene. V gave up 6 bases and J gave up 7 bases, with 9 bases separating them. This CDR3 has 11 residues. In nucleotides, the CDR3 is TGTGCCAGCAGCCCGAGAAGTGAAGCTTTCTTT. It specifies CASSPRSEAFF.

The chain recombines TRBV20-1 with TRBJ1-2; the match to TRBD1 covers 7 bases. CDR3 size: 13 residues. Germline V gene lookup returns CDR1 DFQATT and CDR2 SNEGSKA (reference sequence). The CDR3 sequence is CSGPRDSNYGYTF. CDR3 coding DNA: TGCAGCGGGCCCCGGGACAGTAACTATGGCTACACCTTC.

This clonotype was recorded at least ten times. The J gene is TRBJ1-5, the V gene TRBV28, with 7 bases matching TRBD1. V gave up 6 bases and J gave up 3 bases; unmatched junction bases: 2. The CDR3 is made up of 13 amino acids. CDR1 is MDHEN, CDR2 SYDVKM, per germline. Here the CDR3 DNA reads TGTGCCAGCAGGGGACAGATCAATCAGCCCCAGCATTTT. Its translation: CASRGQINQPQHF.

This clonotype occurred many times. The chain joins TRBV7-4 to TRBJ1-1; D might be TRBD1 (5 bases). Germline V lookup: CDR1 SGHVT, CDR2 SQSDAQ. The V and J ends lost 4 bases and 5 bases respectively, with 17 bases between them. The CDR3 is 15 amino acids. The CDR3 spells CASSSIGGGWTEAFF. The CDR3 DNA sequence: TGTGCCAGCAGCTCAATCGGCGGGGGTTGGACTGAAGCTTTCTTT.

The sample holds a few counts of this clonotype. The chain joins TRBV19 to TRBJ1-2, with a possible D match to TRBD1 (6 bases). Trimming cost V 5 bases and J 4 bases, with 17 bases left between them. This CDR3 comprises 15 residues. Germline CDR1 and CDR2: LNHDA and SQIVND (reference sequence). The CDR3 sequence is CASSPRPGHTYGYTF. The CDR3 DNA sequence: TGTGCCAGTAGTCCTCGTCCGGGACATACCTATGGCTACACCTTC.

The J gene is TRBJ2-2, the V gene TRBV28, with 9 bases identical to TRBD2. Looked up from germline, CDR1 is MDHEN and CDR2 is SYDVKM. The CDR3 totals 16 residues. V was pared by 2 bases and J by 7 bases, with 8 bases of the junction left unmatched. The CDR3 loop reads CASSLIVAGVGGELFF. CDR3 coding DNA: TGTGCCAGCAGTTTAATCGTAGCGGGAGTCGGCGGGGAGCTGTTTTTT.